This T cell receptor beta chain was found in a study of CXCR3-negative and CXCR3-positive naive CD8 T cells. Turning to this clonotype: Its matching antigen is unknown.

Libraries of TRB cDNA were made by 5' RACE and carried UMIs. Following a re-call of the 5' RACE reads, TCRdb has one entry per CDR3 protein and lacks DNA. Its table lists roughly 70,000 distinct CDR3 sequences. Study results and limitations: Naive cells positive for CXCR3 carried more hydrophobic TRB CDR3s than CXCR3-negative ones. Comparison of naive CXCR3-negative and CXCR3-positive cells revealed similar TRBV-TRBJ usage, while memory cells differed. From TRB CDR3 properties, TCR strength was inferred; surface CD5 did not differ between naive subsets.

The CDR3 has 15 residues. Germline lookup yields CDR1 LGHDT and CDR2 YNNKEL (reference sequence). The rearrangement joins TRBV3-1 to TRBJ2-3; as DNA is missing, the TRBD2 call by TCRdb cannot be tested. Sequencing was performed on naive CXCR3- CD8+ T cells from blood. The subset: CD45RO-CCR7+CD27+CD95- naive CD8+ T cells lacking CXCR3 (TNR3-). This TCR came from a human donor in good health. Some clones in this sample may be carry-over from other donors' samples. CDR3 protein: CASTGMASGEDTQYF.